Here is one T cell receptor beta chain with its context. This sample stems from a study of T cell changes during pregnancy in multiple sclerosis. Clones were sequenced by immunoSEQ multiplex PCR, and TCRdb holds only the in-frame ones, with some missing. This sample has approximately 40,000 clones, with 75% to 90% found just once. The CDR3 has 15 residues. CDR1 and CDR2 from the germline V gene are SGDLS and YYNGEE. V gave up 0 bases and J gave up 1 base; unmatched junction bases: 3. The chain has TRBV9 and TRBJ1-1; TRBD1 matches at 7 bases. The receptor was derived from a female donor with multiple sclerosis, enrolled in a pregnancy study. Sequenced here: CD8+ T cells from peripheral blood mononuclear cells, sampled in the third trimester of pregnancy. CDR3 amino acids: CASSVGDSSNTEAFF. CDR3 coding DNA: TGTGCCAGCAGCGTAGGGGACAGTTCGAACACTGAAGCTTTCTTT.